These T cell receptor beta chains were read from a single sample in a study of blood T cell repertoires in COVID-19. Clones were sequenced by immunoSEQ multiplex PCR, and TCRdb holds only the in-frame ones, with some missing. The data show roughly 150,000 clones, 85% to 90% seen once. The sequencing input was peripheral blood. These receptors were taken from a woman aged 40 to 50 with acute or convalescent COVID-19. Each CDR3 is given with its conserved first and last residue. The order of the fields is D gene, clone size, V gene, J gene, CDR3 protein, CDR3 DNA. A D gene is named only where the DNA matches it firmly. The listing skips clone size in some rows; elsewhere it reads once, few, many or a size class.

>.|.|TRBV9|TRBJ2-7
CASSITGSSYEQYF
TGTGCCAGCAGCATAACAGGGAGCTCGTACGAGCAGTACTTC
>TRBD2|.|TRBV11-3|TRBJ2-3
CASSLVAGSTDTQYF
TGTGCCAGCAGCTTAGTAGCGGGGAGCACAGATACGCAGTATTTT
>TRBD2|.|TRBV7-3|TRBJ2-2
CASSLYAGGVTGELFF
TGTGCCAGCAGCTTATATGCGGGGGGAGTAACCGGGGAGCTGTTTTTT
>.|.|TRBV18|TRBJ2-7
CASSPMAQGSNEQYF
TGTGCCAGCTCACCAATGGCACAGGGTAGTAACGAGCAGTACTTC
>.|.|TRBV9|TRBJ1-1
CASSVGQSIRMNTEAFF
TGTGCCAGCAGCGTAGGGCAGTCGATTCGAATGAACACTGAAGCTTTCTTT
>.|once|TRBV7-2|TRBJ1-1
CASRGLRNTEAFF
TGTGCCAGCAGAGGACTGAGGAACACTGAAGCTTTCTTT
>TRBD1|few|TRBV27|TRBJ1-1
CASSMGQGNTEAFF
TGTGCCAGCAGTATGGGACAGGGGAACACTGAAGCTTTCTTT
>TRBD2|.|TRBV15|TRBJ2-3
CATSRASGGTDTQYF
TGTGCCACCAGCAGAGCTAGCGGGGGCACAGATACGCAGTATTTT
>.|.|TRBV24-1|TRBJ2-1
CATSDFRGNNEQFF
TGTGCCACCAGTGATTTCAGGGGAAACAATGAGCAGTTCTTC
>.|.|TRBV11-2|TRBJ2-2
CASGWTEVNTGELFF
TGTGCCAGCGGATGGACAGAAGTTAACACCGGGGAGCTGTTTTTT
>TRBD1|once|TRBV12-5|TRBJ1-6
CASGTGTGFPYNSPLHF
TGTGCTAGTGGAACCGGGACAGGGTTCCCCTATAATTCACCCCTCCACTTT
>.|.|TRBV24-1|TRBJ2-5
CATSDLDFQETQYF
TGTGCCACCAGTGATTTGGACTTCCAAGAGACCCAGTACTTC
>.|.|TRBV2|TRBJ1-5
CASRFGQGGQPQHF
TGTGCCAGCAGGTTCGGGCAGGGAGGTCAGCCCCAGCATTTT
>.|.|TRBV18|TRBJ1-1
CASSPPARGTEAFF
TGTGCCAGCTCACCACCCGCCAGGGGAACTGAAGCTTTCTTT
>.|.|TRBV28|TRBJ2-5
CASSIRMEETQYF
TGTGCCAGCAGTATCCGGATGGAGGAGACCCAGTACTTC
>.|.|TRBV2|TRBJ1-2
CASTREGANYGYTF
TGTGCCAGCACAAGAGAGGGGGCTAACTATGGCTACACCTTC
>TRBD2|.|TRBV7-9|TRBJ2-3
CASSSSGGAPPSTDTQYF
TGTGCCAGCAGCAGTAGCGGGGGGGCCCCACCATCCACAGATACGCAGTATTTT
>.|.|TRBV15|TRBJ1-4
CATQDSRGSQNEKLFF
TGTGCCACCCAGGACAGTCGTGGCAGTCAAAATGAAAAACTGTTTTTT
>.|.|TRBV2|TRBJ1-1
CAKTGENTEAFF
TGTGCCAAGACAGGAGAAAACACTGAAGCTTTCTTT
>TRBD1|once|TRBV4-2|TRBJ1-2
CASSQEGRTGRLGGYTF
TGTGCCAGCAGCCAAGAGGGGAGGACAGGGAGACTTGGTGGCTACACCTTC
>TRBD1|.|TRBV11-2|TRBJ1-2
CASSTYRGGGYTF
TGTGCCAGCAGCACGTACAGGGGTGGTGGCTACACCTTC
>.|.|TRBV6-5|TRBJ2-2
CASSLTLPTGELFF
TGTGCCAGCAGCTTGACTCTGCCTACCGGGGAGCTGTTTTTT
>TRBD2|.|TRBV2|TRBJ2-1
CASSAGLTYNEQFF
TGTGCCAGCAGTGCGGGACTAACTTACAATGAGCAGTTCTTC
>TRBD1|.|TRBV5-1|TRBJ2-5
CASSLRPGGEETQYF
TGCGCCAGCAGCTTGCGTCCAGGGGGAGAAGAGACCCAGTACTTC
>.|.|TRBV7-3|TRBJ2-2
CASSLRGPPNTGELFF
TGTGCCAGCAGCTTAAGGGGCCCCCCGAACACCGGGGAGCTGTTTTTT
>.|.|TRBV11-3|TRBJ2-7
CASSLVRDWSYEQYF
TGTGCCAGCAGCTTAGTGCGCGATTGGTCCTACGAGCAGTACTTC
>.|.|TRBV5-6|TRBJ1-3
CASSSGNTIYF
TGTGCCAGCAGCTCAGGAAACACCATATATTTT
>TRBD2|.|TRBV11-3|TRBJ2-1
CASSLGGGEQFF
TGTGCCAGCAGCTTAGGGGGGGGTGAGCAGTTCTTC
>.|.|TRBV6-5|TRBJ2-1
CATLGSGGYSEQFF
TGTGCCACCTTAGGCTCCGGCGGGTACAGTGAGCAGTTCTTC
>TRBD1|.|TRBV5-6|TRBJ2-7
CASSLGTGEYEQYF
TGTGCCAGCAGCTTGGGGACAGGGGAGTACGAGCAGTACTTC
>.|.|TRBV6-1|TRBJ2-1
CASSRAHSYNEQFF
TGTGCCAGCAGCCGTGCGCACTCCTACAATGAGCAGTTCTTC
>.|.|TRBV6-4|TRBJ2-1
CASSDGQSGGNEQFF
TGTGCCAGCAGTGACGGACAGTCGGGGGGCAATGAGCAGTTCTTC
>TRBD2|once|TRBV27|TRBJ2-3
CASNQRLAGGVDTQYF
TGTGCCAGCAATCAGAGACTAGCGGGGGGGGTGGATACGCAGTATTTT
>TRBD1|.|TRBV30|TRBJ1-1
CAWSFTGTDPTEAFF
TGTGCCTGGAGTTTCACCGGGACAGACCCCACTGAAGCTTTCTTT
>.|.|TRBV11-2|TRBJ2-3
CASSFVGDLTDTQYF
TGTGCCAGCAGCTTTGTGGGAGACCTCACAGATACGCAGTATTTT
>TRBD1|.|TRBV7-9|TRBJ2-2
CASSLPGQGTNTGELFF
TGTGCCAGCAGCTTACCTGGACAGGGAACGAACACCGGGGAGCTGTTTTTT
>.|.|TRBV7-3|TRBJ2-5
CASSSGFNSQETQYF
TGTGCCAGCAGCTCAGGGTTCAATTCTCAAGAGACCCAGTACTTC
>.|.|TRBV5-1|TRBJ2-7
CASSLEGVYEQYF
TGCGCCAGCAGCTTGGAAGGGGTCTACGAGCAGTACTTC
>TRBD2|.|TRBV3-1/TRBV3-2|TRBJ2-3
CASSQRASGVNSRTDTQYF
TGTGCCAGCAGCCAAAGAGCTAGCGGGGTGAACAGCCGCACAGATACGCAGTATTTT
>.|.|TRBV5-1|TRBJ1-3
CASSLVGGAAGNTIYF
TGCGCCAGCAGCTTGGTTGGAGGGGCGGCTGGAAACACCATATATTTT
>TRBD2|.|TRBV7-9|TRBJ2-7
CASSSAGTRNYEQYF
TGTGCCAGCAGCTCTGCCGGGACTAGAAACTACGAGCAGTACTTC
>.|.|TRBV2|TRBJ2-5
CASRLNPGQETQYF
TGTGCCAGCAGACTCAATCCGGGCCAAGAGACCCAGTACTTC
>TRBD1|.|TRBV28|TRBJ2-2
CASTGTGVTGELFF
TGTGCCAGCACCGGGACAGGGGTTACCGGGGAGCTGTTTTTT
>.|.|TRBV6-2/TRBV6-3|TRBJ2-7
CASSLQPLGLSYEQYF
TGTGCCAGCAGTTTACAACCGCTGGGGCTTTCCTACGAGCAGTACTTC
>.|.|TRBV12-3/TRBV12-4|TRBJ2-1
CASSTPRNEQFF
TGTGCCAGCAGCACCCCTAGGAATGAGCAGTTCTTC
>TRBD2|.|TRBV5-1|TRBJ2-3
CASSPGLAGTDTQYF
TGCGCCAGCAGCCCCGGACTAGCGGGCACAGATACGCAGTATTTT
>.|once|TRBV9|TRBJ1-6
CASSVLDSSYNSPLHF
TGTGCCAGCAGCGTTCTGGACAGTTCCTATAATTCACCCCTCCACTTT
>.|.|TRBV11-3|TRBJ1-1
CASSFAQGEAFF
TGTGCCAGCAGCTTCGCGCAGGGTGAAGCTTTCTTT
>.|.|TRBV6-4|TRBJ1-3
CASSSDPGNTIYF
TGTGCCAGCAGTAGCGACCCTGGAAACACCATATATTTT
>TRBD1|few|TRBV5-1|TRBJ2-1
CASSIGTGVSLDYNEQFF
TGCGCCAGCAGCATCGGGACAGGGGTAAGTTTGGACTACAATGAGCAGTTCTTC
>TRBD1|.|TRBV28|TRBJ1-6
CASSSLWDRLNSPLHF
TGTGCCAGCAGTTCCCTTTGGGACAGGTTGAATTCACCCCTCCACTTT